These T cell receptor beta chains were read from a single sample in a study of T cell changes during pregnancy in multiple sclerosis. Sequenced by immunoSEQ multiplex PCR; TCRdb stores in-frame clones only, minus some. The table lists about 60,000 clones, 93% of them singletons. The starting material was CD8+ T cells from peripheral blood mononuclear cells, obtained in the second trimester of pregnancy. The receptors shown here come from a female donor with multiple sclerosis, enrolled in a pregnancy study. Each CDR3 is given with its conserved first and last residue. A D gene is named only where the DNA matches it firmly. Some rows mark clone size as missing; the rest say once, few, many or name a class of expanded clone.

J gene: TRBJ2-7; D gene: TRBD2; clone size: .; V gene: TRBV5-1; CDR3 protein: CASSLLAGANYEQYF; CDR3 DNA: TGCGCCAGCAGCTTACTAGCGGGAGCTAACTACGAGCAGTACTTC
J gene: TRBJ2-5; D gene: .; clone size: .; V gene: TRBV5-8; CDR3 protein: CASTQYEWSQETQYF; CDR3 DNA: TGTGCCAGCACCCAATATGAATGGAGCCAAGAGACCCAGTACTTC
J gene: TRBJ1-2; D gene: .; clone size: .; V gene: TRBV29-1; CDR3 protein: CSLDGSFPNYGYTF; CDR3 DNA: TGCAGCCTTGACGGTAGTTTTCCTAACTATGGCTACACCTTC
J gene: TRBJ2-5; D gene: .; clone size: once; V gene: TRBV28; CDR3 protein: CASSLVPSQAGVIQETQYF; CDR3 DNA: TGTGCCAGCAGTTTGGTCCCAAGCCAGGCCGGGGTTATCCAAGAGACCCAGTACTTC
J gene: TRBJ2-7; D gene: .; clone size: .; V gene: TRBV7-2; CDR3 protein: CASSLVPYEQYF; CDR3 DNA: TGTGCCAGCTCTCTCGTCCCCTACGAGCAGTACTTC
J gene: TRBJ2-2; D gene: .; clone size: .; V gene: TRBV2; CDR3 protein: CASILAGNTGELFF; CDR3 DNA: TGTGCCAGCATCCTGGCTGGCAACACCGGGGAGCTGTTTTTT
J gene: TRBJ1-5; D gene: .; clone size: .; V gene: TRBV4-1; CDR3 protein: CASSQSRAGNQPQHF; CDR3 DNA: TGCGCCAGCAGCCAATCCAGGGCTGGCAATCAGCCCCAGCATTTT
J gene: TRBJ2-1; D gene: .; clone size: .; V gene: TRBV2; CDR3 protein: CASYGQYNEQFF; CDR3 DNA: TGTGCCAGCTACGGACAGTACAATGAGCAGTTCTTC
J gene: TRBJ1-1; D gene: TRBD1; clone size: .; V gene: TRBV4-3; CDR3 protein: CASSPGTGALLSEAFF; CDR3 DNA: TGCGCCAGCAGCCCAGGGACAGGGGCCCTATTATCTGAAGCTTTCTTT
J gene: TRBJ2-1; D gene: .; clone size: .; V gene: TRBV28; CDR3 protein: CAESSSSYNEQFF; CDR3 DNA: TGTGCCGAATCTTCGAGCTCCTACAATGAGCAGTTCTTC
J gene: TRBJ2-1; D gene: .; clone size: .; V gene: TRBV9; CDR3 protein: CASSTNNEQFF; CDR3 DNA: TGTGCCAGCAGCACTAACAATGAGCAGTTCTTC
J gene: TRBJ1-1; D gene: .; clone size: .; V gene: TRBV7-9; CDR3 protein: CASSLSMGAPEAFF; CDR3 DNA: TGTGCCAGCAGCTTATCTATGGGGGCGCCTGAAGCTTTCTTT
J gene: TRBJ2-1; D gene: .; clone size: .; V gene: TRBV11-3; CDR3 protein: CASSFGMVGEQFF; CDR3 DNA: TGTGCCAGCAGCTTCGGGATGGTGGGTGAGCAGTTCTTC
J gene: TRBJ2-2; D gene: .; clone size: .; V gene: TRBV9; CDR3 protein: CASSVGGIYNTGELFF; CDR3 DNA: TGTGCCAGCAGCGTAGGAGGGATCTATAACACCGGGGAGCTGTTTTTT
J gene: TRBJ2-1; D gene: .; clone size: .; V gene: TRBV15; CDR3 protein: CATSREGSSYNEQFF; CDR3 DNA: TGTGCCACCAGCAGAGAGGGGAGCTCCTACAATGAGCAGTTCTTC
J gene: TRBJ2-7; D gene: TRBD1; clone size: .; V gene: TRBV5-1; CDR3 protein: CASSYGQGSSYEQYF; CDR3 DNA: TGCGCCAGCAGCTACGGACAGGGGAGCTCCTACGAGCAGTACTTC
J gene: TRBJ2-1; D gene: TRBD2; clone size: .; V gene: TRBV5-5; CDR3 protein: CASSSGLAFDNEQFF; CDR3 DNA: TGTGCCAGCAGCTCGGGACTAGCTTTCGACAATGAGCAGTTCTTC
J gene: TRBJ1-2; D gene: .; clone size: .; V gene: TRBV6-6; CDR3 protein: CASSYSGQGPTGYTF; CDR3 DNA: TGTGCCAGCAGTTACTCGGGGCAGGGCCCCACTGGCTACACCTTC